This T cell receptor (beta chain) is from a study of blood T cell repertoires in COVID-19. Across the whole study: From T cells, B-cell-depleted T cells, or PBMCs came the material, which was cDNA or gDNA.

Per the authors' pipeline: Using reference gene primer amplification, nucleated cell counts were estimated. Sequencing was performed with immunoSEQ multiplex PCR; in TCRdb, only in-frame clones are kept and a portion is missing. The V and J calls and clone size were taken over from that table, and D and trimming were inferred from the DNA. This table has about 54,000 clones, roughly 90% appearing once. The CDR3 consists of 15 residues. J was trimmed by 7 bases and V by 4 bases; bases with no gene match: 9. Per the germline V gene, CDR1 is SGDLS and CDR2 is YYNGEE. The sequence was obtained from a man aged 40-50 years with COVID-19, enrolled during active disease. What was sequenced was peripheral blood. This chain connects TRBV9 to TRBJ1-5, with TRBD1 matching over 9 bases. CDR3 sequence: CASSPGTGLRQPQHF. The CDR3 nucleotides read TGTGCCAGCAGCCCGGGGACAGGGCTTCGACAGCCCCAGCATTTT.